A selection of T cell receptor beta chains follows, all from one sample in a study of T cell repertoires in cytomegalovirus infection. TCRdb ran MiXCR on the reads and lists one entry per CDR3 protein. The repertoire consists of about 740,000 distinct CDR3 sequences, with roughly a third occurring once and the leading ten covering under 3%. Sequencing was carried out using PBMCs. Source of these receptors: a human donor in good health (CMV status not recorded). Some clones in this sample may be carry-over from other donors' samples. Both conserved end residues are part of each CDR3. The D gene is left open where the match is weak. Some rows have no size entry. The others give once, few or many, or a class for an expanded clone.

V,J,size,D,CDR3,DNA
TRBV28,TRBJ2-3,many,-,CASSLMGAPTDTQYF,TGTGCCAGCAGTTTGATGGGGGCGCCGACAGATACGCAGTATTTT
TRBV7-2,TRBJ1-4,many,-,CASSRSSGEKLFF,TGTGCCAGCAGCCGGTCCTCCGGTGAAAAACTGTTTTTT
TRBV2,TRBJ2-1,-,TRBD2,CASTPGCPSGCYNEQFF,TGTGCCAGCACCCCCGGTTGTCCTAGCGGGTGTTACAATGAGCAGTTCTTC
TRBV3-1,TRBJ2-1,-,-,CASSQGPTANLEFF,TGTGCCAGCAGCCAAGGGCCGACGGCCAATCTCGAGTTCTTC
TRBV27,TRBJ2-6,many,-,CASSPRVGGAGRASGANVLTF,TGTGCCAGCAGTCCCCGGGTTGGAGGGGCAGGCAGGGCCTCTGGGGCCAACGTCCTGACTTTC
TRBV5-8,TRBJ2-3,-,-,CASSLTDSIRDTQYF,TGTGCCAGCAGCTTGACCGACAGCATTCGAGATACGCAGTATTTT
TRBV7-2,TRBJ1-5,-,-,CASSLVGPAGNQPQHF,TGTGCCAGCAGCTTAGTGGGCCCCGCCGGCAATCAGCCCCAGCATTTT
TRBV5-6,TRBJ2-3,-,TRBD2,CASSLERGTGYF,TGTGCCAGCAGCTTGGAGCGGGGGACGGGGTATTTT
TRBV18,TRBJ2-4,few,-,CASSPQRGNIQYF,TGTGCCAGCTCGCCCCAAAGGGGAAACATTCAGTACTTC
TRBV10-3,TRBJ1-2,-,-,CAISEKAYSQRGYTF,TGTGCCATCAGTGAGAAAGCTTACAGCCAGAGGGGCTACACCTTC
TRBV11-2,TRBJ2-7,few,-,CASGFVYEQYF,TGTGCCAGCGGCTTCGTCTACGAGCAGTACTTC
TRBV7-9,TRBJ2-1,few,TRBD2,CASSLVLAGAYNEQFF,TGTGCCAGCAGCTTAGTTTTAGCGGGAGCCTACAATGAGCAGTTCTTC
TRBV30,TRBJ2-7,-,-,CAWSPIDNEQYF,TGTGCCTGGAGTCCCATAGACAATGAGCAGTACTTC
TRBV7-9,TRBJ2-1,-,-,CASSLRQGGHNEQFF,TGTGCCAGCAGCTTGCGGCAGGGTGGGCACAATGAGCAGTTCTTC
TRBV29-1,TRBJ2-1,-,TRBD2,CSAYSGGRELYNEQFF,TGCAGCGCCTATTCCGGCGGGAGAGAACTATACAATGAGCAGTTCTTC
TRBV6-1,TRBJ1-3,-,-,CASTRSRGFSGNTIYF,TGTGCCAGCACCAGATCGAGGGGGTTTTCTGGAAACACCATATATTTT
TRBV12-3/TRBV12-4,TRBJ2-2,many,TRBD2,CASSFSGGRALDGELFF,TGTGCCAGCAGTTTCTCTGGCGGGAGGGCCTTGGACGGGGAGCTGTTTTTT
TRBV29-1,TRBJ1-1,-,-,CSFGRRTEAFF,TGCAGCTTCGGACGACGGACTGAAGCTTTCTTT
TRBV7-2,TRBJ2-7,few,-,CASSLSQGGAGWEQYF,TGTGCCAGCAGCTTATCCCAAGGGGGCGCGGGATGGGAGCAGTACTTC
TRBV6-1,TRBJ1-4,-,-,CAIKRQIATNEKLFF,TGTGCCATCAAGCGACAAATCGCAACTAATGAAAAACTGTTTTTT
TRBV7-9,TRBJ2-6,-,-,CASSPIISSGANVLTF,TGTGCCAGCAGTCCGATCATTTCCTCTGGGGCCAACGTCCTGACTTTC
TRBV27,TRBJ1-1,few,-,CASSLWGDPGTEAFF,TGTGCCAGCAGTTTATGGGGGGACCCCGGCACTGAAGCTTTCTTT
TRBV6-1,TRBJ2-6,-,-,CASSENSGWGANVLTF,TGTGCCAGCAGCGAAAACAGTGGATGGGGGGCCAACGTCCTGACTTTC
TRBV29-1,TRBJ2-3,-,TRBD2,CSASGARRADTQYF,TGCAGCGCTAGCGGGGCCCGTCGGGCAGATACGCAGTATTTT
TRBV28,TRBJ2-3,few,-,CASSSPREAPTTDTQYF,TGTGCCAGCAGTTCTCCCCGGGAAGCGCCAACCACAGATACGCAGTATTTT
TRBV9,TRBJ1-2,-,TRBD1,CASRFATGGNYGYTF,TGTGCCAGCAGATTCGCGACAGGGGGTAACTATGGCTACACCTTC
TRBV12-3/TRBV12-4,TRBJ2-7,-,-,CASSLGPTGQYF,TGTGCCAGCAGTTTAGGACCGACCGGGCAGTACTTC
TRBV28,TRBJ1-2,few,TRBD1,CASSSSRSPGQGFYGYTF,TGTGCCAGCAGTAGTTCGAGGTCTCCGGGACAGGGATTCTATGGCTACACCTTC
TRBV6-1,TRBJ2-7,-,-,CASSESLKQHEQYF,TGTGCCAGCAGTGAATCTTTAAAACAGCACGAGCAGTACTTC
TRBV29-1,TRBJ2-7,-,-,CSVVGGRGLSEQYF,TGCAGCGTTGTCGGGGGCAGGGGGTTATCCGAGCAGTACTTC
TRBV6-2/TRBV6-3,TRBJ2-5,-,TRBD1,CASSYPGTVEFQETQYF,TGTGCCAGCAGTTATCCGGGGACAGTCGAATTTCAAGAGACCCAGTACTTC
TRBV7-8,TRBJ2-7,few,TRBD1,CASSSTGTVHYEQYF,TGTGCCAGCAGCTCAACCGGGACAGTTCACTACGAGCAGTACTTC
TRBV11-2,TRBJ1-3,few,-,CASSLGVDSGNTIYF,TGTGCCAGCAGCTTAGGGGTAGACTCTGGAAACACCATATATTTT
TRBV4-1,TRBJ1-1,few,-,CASSQEARGAIEAFF,TGCGCCAGCAGCCAAGAGGCCAGAGGAGCCATTGAAGCTTTCTTT
TRBV4-1,TRBJ2-1,few,TRBD2,CASSQDWTSADNEQFF,TGCGCCAGCAGCCAAGATTGGACTAGCGCCGACAATGAGCAGTTCTTC
TRBV27,TRBJ1-3,few,-,CASTEGNTIYF,TGTGCCAGCACTGAAGGAAACACCATATATTTT
TRBV12-3/TRBV12-4,TRBJ1-3,-,TRBD1,CASSFRGHGNTIYF,TGTGCCAGCAGTTTCAGGGGGCATGGAAACACCATATATTTT
TRBV19,TRBJ1-1,-,-,CDSSIVLGNTEAFF,TGTGACAGTAGTATAGTTTTGGGGAACACTGAAGCTTTCTTT
TRBV28,TRBJ2-7,-,-,CASSLLPTGASYEQYF,TGTGCCAGCAGTTTACTGCCCACCGGTGCCTCCTACGAGCAGTACTTC
TRBV5-1,TRBJ2-7,few,TRBD2,CASSLELAGGPGEQYF,TGCGCCAGCAGCTTGGAATTAGCGGGGGGGCCTGGAGAGCAGTACTTC
TRBV15,TRBJ1-1,few,-,CATRKGVGRNTEAFF,TGTGCCACCAGGAAGGGAGTTGGGAGGAACACTGAAGCTTTCTTT
TRBV12-3/TRBV12-4,TRBJ1-1,few,-,CASRRGGMNTEAFF,TGTGCCAGCAGGCGAGGGGGGATGAACACTGAAGCTTTCTTT
TRBV11-1,TRBJ2-7,-,TRBD2,CASLSSGSYEQYF,TGTGCCAGTCTTTCTAGCGGCTCCTACGAGCAGTACTTC
TRBV27,TRBJ1-6,-,-,CASSVRVPNSPLHF,TGTGCCAGCAGTGTCAGAGTCCCCAATTCACCCCTCCACTTT
TRBV6-1,TRBJ2-7,few,TRBD2,CASSEPSGRRYEQYF,TGTGCCAGCAGTGAGCCTAGCGGGAGGAGGTACGAGCAGTACTTC
TRBV28,TRBJ2-7,few,TRBD2,CASSLVVLAGTSGRLPYEQYF,TGTGCCAGCAGTTTAGTAGTGCTCGCCGGGACTAGCGGAAGATTACCCTACGAGCAGTACTTC
TRBV6-6,TRBJ1-6,-,-,CASADSPEFTLHF,TGTGCCAGCGCGGACAGCCCAGAATTCACCCTCCACTTT
TRBV7-6,TRBJ2-5,few,-,CASSLALRGAGQETQYF,TGTGCCAGCAGCTTAGCCTTACGGGGCGCGGGGCAAGAGACCCAGTACTTC
TRBV28,TRBJ1-3,-,-,CASSSRGLGNTIYF,TGTGCCAGCAGTTCCCGGGGCCTTGGAAACACCATATATTTT
TRBV10-3,TRBJ2-1,-,TRBD2,CAISVGGREGNEQFF,TGTGCCATCAGTGTAGGCGGGAGGGAAGGCAATGAGCAGTTCTTC
TRBV12-3/TRBV12-4,TRBJ1-1,few,-,CASSPPELGYTEAFF,TGTGCCAGCAGTCCCCCGGAGTTGGGGTACACTGAAGCTTTCTTT
TRBV9,TRBJ1-5,-,-,CASSGAGDQPQHF,TGTGCCAGCAGCGGGGCCGGGGATCAGCCCCAGCATTTT
TRBV20-1,TRBJ2-3,few,-,CSAERGTDTQYF,TGCAGTGCTGAGAGGGGCACAGATACGCAGTATTTT
TRBV20-1,TRBJ1-1,-,-,CSARPRRRNTEAFF,TGCAGTGCTAGACCTCGCAGGAGGAACACTGAAGCTTTCTTT
TRBV24-1,TRBJ2-1,many,-,CATSEVGLGDYNEQFF,TGTGCCACCAGTGAGGTGGGGTTGGGGGATTACAATGAGCAGTTCTTC
TRBV18,TRBJ1-1,few,-,CASSPREGKNTEAFF,TGTGCCAGCTCACCACGTGAAGGGAAGAACACTGAAGCTTTCTTT
TRBV12-3/TRBV12-4,TRBJ1-4,-,TRBD1,CASSTGQGPLFF,TGTGCCAGCAGTACCGGACAGGGTCCGCTGTTTTTT